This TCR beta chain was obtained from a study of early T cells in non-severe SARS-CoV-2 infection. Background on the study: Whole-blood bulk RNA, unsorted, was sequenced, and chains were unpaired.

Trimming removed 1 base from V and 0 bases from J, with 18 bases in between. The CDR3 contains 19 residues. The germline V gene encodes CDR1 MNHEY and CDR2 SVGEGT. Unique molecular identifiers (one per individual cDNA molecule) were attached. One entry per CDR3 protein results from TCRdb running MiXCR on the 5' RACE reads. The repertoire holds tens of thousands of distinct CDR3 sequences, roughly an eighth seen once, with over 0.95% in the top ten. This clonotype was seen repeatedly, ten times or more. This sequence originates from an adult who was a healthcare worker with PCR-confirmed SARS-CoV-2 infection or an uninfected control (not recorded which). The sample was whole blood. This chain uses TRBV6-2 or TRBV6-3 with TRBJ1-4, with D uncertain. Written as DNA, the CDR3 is TGTGCCAGCAGTTACTTCCTTCCTGAAACTGTTGCAACTAATGAAAAACTGTTTTTT. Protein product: CASSYFLPETVATNEKLFF.